This TCR beta chain was sequenced for a study of low-dose radiotherapy and immunotherapy resistance in tumors. Study as a whole: With fractions of 0.5 Gy given every 2 weeks, Cohort 1 accumulated a total of 6.5 Gy. Treatment of Cohort 2 consisted of 1 Gy per fraction every two weeks, amounting to 13 Gy over 26 weeks.

Trimming stripped 6 bases from V and 0 bases from J, with 12 bases between. The CDR3 has 13 amino acids. CDR1 is DFQATT and CDR2 is SNEGSKA in the germline V gene (reference sequence). Stated time point: after trial treatment. This sample's treatment: LDRT plus nivolumab, ipilimumab, low-dose cyclophosphamide and aspirin (RACIN trial). Donors were given nivolumab, ipilimumab, aspirin, low-dose cyclophosphamide and low-dose radiotherapy. Qualifying patients carried advanced solid tumors devoid of tumor-infiltrating lymphocytes. This clonotype was observed many times. First-strand cDNA used TRAV- and TRBV-specific primers, covering alpha and beta chains. A roughly 19-cycle PCR with a constant-region primer and V-primer adapter amplified TCRs. Each CDR3 protein gets one entry after TCRdb re-called the reads with MiXCR. The sample records about 39,000 distinct CDR3 sequences, about 20% being singletons.

This receptor was identified in a female donor with ovarian cancer. V is TRBV20-1 and J is TRBJ2-7; D ambiguous. Here the sequenced sample was PBMCs, taken after low-dose radiotherapy plus immunotherapy. The CDR3: CSAAMGSSYEQYF. The CDR3 nucleotides are TGCAGTGCCGCTATGGGTTCCTCCTACGAGCAGTACTTC.